A selection of T cell receptor beta chains follows, all from one sample in a study of T-cell memory formation after mild COVID-19. TCRdb independently ran MiXCR on the 5' RACE reads; one entry per CDR3 protein. The sample shows 400,000 or so distinct CDR3 sequences, 15% to 20% of them seen only once. Sequenced: PBMCs or a T cell subset sorted from them (not recorded which). The receptors derive from an adult woman who had mild COVID-19 (a few samples of this study predate the infection). Cell type and time point are not known. Both conserved end residues are trimmed from each CDR3. A D gene is named only where the DNA matches it firmly.

V gene	D gene	J gene	CDR3 protein
TRBV7-2	TRBD2	TRBJ2-4	ASSSGGLARAKNIQY
TRBV7-8	TRBD1	TRBJ1-2	ASSPGQGNGYT
TRBV2	-	TRBJ1-2	ASSEEGGHRGYT
TRBV20-1	TRBD2	TRBJ2-1	SARDLGTSGDYNEQF
TRBV7-9	-	TRBJ1-1	ASSLYRTENTEAF
TRBV29-1	-	TRBJ2-7	SVDGTYEQY
TRBV10-3	TRBD1	TRBJ1-1	AIRAGTANTEAF
TRBV4-3	TRBD2	TRBJ2-2	ASSQQTSGLANTGELF
TRBV6-2/TRBV6-3	-	TRBJ2-1	ASEGQSYNEQF
TRBV24-1	-	TRBJ2-1	ATSDRPTEQF
TRBV7-6	-	TRBJ1-2	ASSLGARDGYT
TRBV12-3/TRBV12-4	-	TRBJ1-6	ASSLSSYNSPLH
TRBV5-1	-	TRBJ1-2	ASSSPGEGSYGYT
TRBV7-8	TRBD1	TRBJ2-7	ASSLAVGQGTYEQY
TRBV20-1	-	TRBJ2-5	SARSQGETQY
TRBV12-3/TRBV12-4	TRBD2	TRBJ2-2	ASSPPGLAANTGELF
TRBV5-6	-	TRBJ2-7	ASSLVPGADEQY
TRBV6-5	TRBD1	TRBJ2-7	ASSYRTGTYEQY
TRBV7-9	TRBD1	TRBJ1-1	ASSRQGQGVNTEAF
TRBV7-9	TRBD2	TRBJ2-2	ASERESAGELF
TRBV6-1	-	TRBJ2-7	ASQSTGAYEQY
TRBV5-1	TRBD2	TRBJ2-3	ASSASGGPDTQY
TRBV7-9	-	TRBJ1-1	ASSLADLRGKRMNTEAF
TRBV29-1	TRBD1	TRBJ2-7	SVRQGGSYEQY
TRBV7-9	-	TRBJ2-2	ASSLPPGRNTGELF
TRBV9	-	TRBJ2-7	ASSVEGSTSYEQY
TRBV12-3/TRBV12-4	-	TRBJ1-2	ASTTPDRLYGYT
TRBV19	-	TRBJ1-4	ASSIDRRTLHEKLF
TRBV7-9	TRBD2	TRBJ2-7	ASVAGFAYEQY
TRBV15	-	TRBJ2-7	ATSREQVIENEQY
TRBV6-5	-	TRBJ1-1	ASSNRRGDTEAF
TRBV7-9	-	TRBJ1-1	ASSLHLNTEAF
TRBV4-1	-	TRBJ1-4	ASSQNAPPGKLF
TRBV10-2	-	TRBJ2-1	ASSEGLLEQF
TRBV29-1	-	TRBJ2-1	SVDTGGSSYNEQF
TRBV9	-	TRBJ2-1	ASAPGHYNEQF
TRBV2	TRBD1	TRBJ1-1	ASMSGGNTEAF
TRBV20-1	-	TRBJ2-3	SASLDREAASDTQY
TRBV29-1	-	TRBJ2-2	SVENTGELF
TRBV12-3/TRBV12-4	TRBD2	TRBJ2-1	ASTPPESGRARNEQF
TRBV12-3/TRBV12-4	TRBD2	TRBJ2-2	ASRFSGSSAGELF
TRBV15	-	TRBJ2-6	ATSWAASLSGANVLT
TRBV7-8	-	TRBJ2-3	ASSLDSRADTQY
TRBV15	TRBD1	TRBJ2-7	ATSDRGQNEQY
TRBV6-5	-	TRBJ2-2	ASKSRRNTGELF
TRBV5-1	-	TRBJ1-1	ASSLAVENTEAF
TRBV29-1	TRBD2	TRBJ2-1	SVGLGVHEQF
TRBV7-2	-	TRBJ2-5	ASSGRGETQY
TRBV7-8	-	TRBJ1-1	ASSFYRENTEAF
TRBV29-1	-	TRBJ2-3	SVERGALRN
TRBV4-3	-	TRBJ1-6	ASSQENEDNSPLH
TRBV5-6	TRBD2	TRBJ2-1	ASSASGFSYNEQF
TRBV6-2/TRBV6-3	-	TRBJ1-2	ASSPSMGRSYGYT
TRBV4-3	-	TRBJ1-1	ASSQFEPEVDTEAF
TRBV6-8	TRBD2	TRBJ2-1	AIKWGGTITTLF
TRBV12-3/TRBV12-4	TRBD1	TRBJ1-1	ASSWDRVNTEAF